This T cell receptor (beta chain) was sequenced in a study of cytomegalovirus exposure and HLA in healthy donors. Turning to the study itself: Early release data held roughly 90 million unique TCRs from HLA-typed donors.

Study-wide points: The study designated fewer than 200 TCR beta chains cytomegalovirus-associated.

Trimming removed 4 bases from V and 7 bases from J; junction bases left unmatched: 2. The CDR3 extends over 13 amino acids. The germline V gene has CDR1 MNHNY and CDR2 SVGAGI (reference sequence). PCR used 60 Vbeta primers and 13 Jbeta primers. Per the authors' pipeline: Unique TCR beta chains numbered roughly 83 million in a later analysis, with about 9.9 million shared. Data came from immunoSEQ multiplex PCR; TCRdb stores just in-frame clones and leaves some out. Clone size and V and J calls were adopted from that table, with D and trimming inferred from the DNA. Altogether 100,000 to 150,000 clones are present, about 74% being singletons, with the ten largest covering approximately 3.9%. This clone appeared once. What it recognizes is unknown.

This clonotype was sampled from a woman in her fifties or sixties in good health and CMV-seropositive. The chain uses TRBV6-6 and TRBJ2-1; 9 bases are a match to TRBD2. What was sequenced was PBMCs. Here the CDR3 reads CASSFGLANEQFF. CDR3 coding DNA: TGTGCCAGCAGTTTCGGACTAGCGAATGAGCAGTTCTTC.